The 6 T cell receptor beta chains below were found in one sample sequenced in a study of CD8 T cells in Susac syndrome. RNA amounts of about 0.45 to 1 ug underwent reverse transcription with random hexamers. MiXCR, run by TCRdb on the immunoSEQ multiplex PCR reads, gives a single entry per CDR3 protein. The sample includes about 300,000 distinct CDR3 sequences, approximately 89% of them seen just once. The sequenced material came from CD8+ T cells from PBMCs. The receptors shown here come from a human donor with multiple sclerosis.

CDR3 in amino acids: CASGGTRGGEAFF. Here the CDR3 DNA reads TGTGCCAGCGGGGGCACCCGGGGGGGTGAAGCTTTCTTT. The rearrangement joins TRBV12-3 or TRBV12-4 to TRBJ1-1; a weak D match, TRBD1 (6 bases). This CDR3 contains 13 residues. Trimming left V 8 bases short and J 7 bases short, with 17 bases between.

The chain recombines TRBV24-1 with TRBJ2-2; no clear D gene. Germline values: CDR1 KGHDR, CDR2 SFDVKD. The CDR3 is 13 amino acids. The ends were cut back, 6 bases at V and 1 base at J, with 5 bases in the middle. CDR3 in DNA: TGTGCCACCAGTAGTCGGAACACCGGGGAGCTGTTTTTT. Translation: CATSSRNTGELFF.

A single count supports this clonotype. This sequence joins TRBV5-6 and TRBJ2-1; the match to TRBD2 covers 7 bases. This CDR3 is built from 15 residues. Losses at the gene ends were 2 bases for V and 3 bases for J; bases not matched to a gene: 5. Germline V gives CDR1 SGHDT, CDR2 YYEEEE. The CDR3 loop reads CASSFGGGHYNEQFF. For the CDR3, the DNA is TGTGCCAGCAGCTTTGGCGGGGGTCACTACAATGAGCAGTTCTTC. The entire variable domain, with the rest obtained from reference TRBV5-6 and TRBJ2-1, is as follows: DAGVTQSPTHLIKTRGQQVTLRCSPKSGHDTVSWYQQALGQGPQFIFQYYEEEERQRGNFPDRFSGHQFPNYSSELNVNALLLGDSALYLCASSFGGGHYNEQFFGPGTRLTVL.

The V gene is TRBV20-1, the J gene TRBJ2-7; D uncertain. In germline, CDR1 is DFQATT, CDR2 SNEGSKA (reference sequence). This CDR3 has 15 amino acids. V shed 3 bases and J shed 0 bases, with 15 bases lying between them. As DNA, the CDR3 is TGCAGTGCTAGTGACCGCGGATGGAGCTCCTACGAGCAGTACTTC. It translates to CSASDRGWSSYEQYF.

J is TRBJ2-3 and V is TRBV15; 8 bases align to TRBD1. Trimming took 3 bases from V and 2 from J; bases not matched to a gene: 7. From germline, CDR1 is LNHNV and CDR2 YYDKDF (reference sequence). This CDR3 is 16 amino acids long. The CDR3 protein is CATSRAGTGPTDTQYF. DNA of the CDR3: TGTGCCACCAGCAGGGCCGGGACAGGTCCCACAGATACGCAGTATTTT.

This clonotype occurred once. The chain couples TRBV7-9 to TRBJ1-5; TRBD1 agrees at 11 bases. The V gene's germline CDR1 is SEHNR and CDR2 FQNEAQ (reference sequence). The ends lost 5 bases at V and 4 bases at J; junction bases unmatched: 7. The CDR3 is made up of 16 amino acids. The CDR3: CASSIGTGGGNQPQHF. The CDR3, as DNA: TGTGCCAGCAGCATCGGGACAGGGGGAGGAAATCAGCCCCAGCATTTT.